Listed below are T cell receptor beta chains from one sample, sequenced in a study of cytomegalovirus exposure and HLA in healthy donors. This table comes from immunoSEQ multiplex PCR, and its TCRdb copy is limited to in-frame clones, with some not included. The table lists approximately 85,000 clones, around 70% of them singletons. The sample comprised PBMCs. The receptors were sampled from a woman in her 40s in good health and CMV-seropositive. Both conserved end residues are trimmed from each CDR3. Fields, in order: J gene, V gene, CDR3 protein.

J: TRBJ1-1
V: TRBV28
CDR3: ASTPLGALNTEAF

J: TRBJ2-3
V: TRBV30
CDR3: AWSVDKPQY

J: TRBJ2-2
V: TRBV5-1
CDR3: ASSTSVPPGELF

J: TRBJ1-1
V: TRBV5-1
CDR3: ASSPRQEVTEAF

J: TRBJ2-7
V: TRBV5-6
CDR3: VSSFGYEQY

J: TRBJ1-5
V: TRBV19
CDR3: ASSIGDQPQH

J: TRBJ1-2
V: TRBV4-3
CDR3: ASSQDPRGQNYGYT

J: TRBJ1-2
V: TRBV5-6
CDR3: ASNRNHPDGYT

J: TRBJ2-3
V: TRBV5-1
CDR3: ASSSSGADTQY

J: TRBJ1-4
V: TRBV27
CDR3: ASSFSFATNEKLF

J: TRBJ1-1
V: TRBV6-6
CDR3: ASSFDRSTEAF

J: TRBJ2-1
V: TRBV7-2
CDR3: ASSWGLAGLEQF

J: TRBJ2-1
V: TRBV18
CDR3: ASSPSETTNEQF

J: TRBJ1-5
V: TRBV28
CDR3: ASSFVSISGKQPQH

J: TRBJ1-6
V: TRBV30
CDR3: AWSTGGALGVSPLH

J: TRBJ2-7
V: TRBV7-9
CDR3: ASNSGTGSSEQY

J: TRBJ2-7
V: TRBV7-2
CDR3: ASSLAPRTSGGAYEQY

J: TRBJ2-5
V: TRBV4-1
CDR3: ASSPEGLGRETQY

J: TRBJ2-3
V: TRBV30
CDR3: AWSNGGTDTQY

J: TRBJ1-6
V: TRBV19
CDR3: ASSVDSQYNSPLH

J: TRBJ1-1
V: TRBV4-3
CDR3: ASSQTPGQGAIEAF

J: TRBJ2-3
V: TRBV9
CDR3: ASSGRTSGGAADTQY

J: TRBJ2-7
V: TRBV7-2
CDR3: ASSKGGAVNEQY

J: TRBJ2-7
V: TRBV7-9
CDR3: ASSSPGQGGGYEQY

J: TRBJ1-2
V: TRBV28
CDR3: ASSPNRIYGYT

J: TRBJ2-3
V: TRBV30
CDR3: AWSVQAGVTDTQY

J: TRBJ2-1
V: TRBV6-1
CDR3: ASSEGTGVLDEQF